The 27 T cell receptor beta chains below all came from one sample that was sequenced in a study of low-dose radiotherapy and immunotherapy resistance in tumors. Documented time point: after trial treatment. Treatment noted: LDRT plus nivolumab, ipilimumab, low-dose cyclophosphamide and aspirin (RACIN trial). It was with a constant-region primer and a V-primer adapter that TCRs were amplified over approximately 20 PCR cycles. Each CDR3 protein gets one entry after TCRdb re-called the reads with MiXCR. The data show approximately 52,000 distinct CDR3 sequences, around 33% seen once. The input for sequencing was PBMCs, taken after low-dose radiotherapy plus immunotherapy. The source of these receptors is a male donor with rectosigmoid adenocarcinoma.

Many counts were recorded for this clonotype. The chain employs TRBV2 and TRBJ1-1, with TRBD1 matching 8 bases. From germline, CDR1 is SNHLY and CDR2 FYNNEI. This CDR3 contains 13 residues. V shed 4 bases, J shed 5 bases, and the junction held 3 bases outside the gene matches. The chain's CDR3 is CASSVTGGTEAFF. The CDR3 region has the DNA TGTGCCAGCAGTGTCACAGGGGGTACTGAAGCTTTCTTT.

This chain links TRBV12-3 or TRBV12-4 with TRBJ1-2; possible D gene TRBD1, 6 bases. V was pared by 6 bases and J by 4 bases, with 18 bases between. The CDR3 sequence is 15 residues long. CDR3 in amino acids: CASSPSTGTGYGYTF. The CDR3 nucleotides read TGTGCCAGCAGCCCTAGTACAGGGACGGGCTATGGCTACACCTTC.

This clonotype was picked up many times. The J gene is TRBJ2-2, the V gene TRBV20-1, with a possible D match to TRBD2 (6 bases). Trimming removed 5 bases at V and 5 bases at J, with 18 bases between. This CDR3 is 15 amino acids long. Germline lookup yields CDR1 DFQATT and CDR2 SNEGSKA (reference sequence). CDR3 coding DNA: TGCAGTGCTTACTGGGTGGAGGGGAGAACCGGGGAGCTGTTTTTT. Translating gives CSAYWVEGRTGELFF.

This clonotype has at least ten counts. The chain joins TRBV7-2 to TRBJ2-3, with 9 bases identical to TRBD2. This CDR3 has 14 amino acids. Germline-derived CDR1 and CDR2 are SGHTA and FQGNSA. Trimming removed 5 bases from V and 6 bases from J; junction bases left unmatched: 6. CDR3 sequence (DNA): TGTGCCAGCAGCCAGGCGGGGGGGCTGGATACGCAGTATTTT. Amino acids: CASSQAGGLDTQYF. Looking up the rest from reference TRBV7-2 and TRBJ2-3 gives the full variable domain: GAGVSQSPSNKVTEKGKDVELRCDPISGHTALYWYRQSLGQGLEFLIYFQGNSAPDKSGLPSDRFSAERTGGSVSTLTIQRTQQEDSAVYLCASSQAGGLDTQYFGPGTRLTVL.

This clonotype was detected ten times or more. The rearrangement uses TRBV6-2 or TRBV6-3 and TRBJ2-1; D uncertain. Trimming cost V 4 bases and J 2 bases, with 9 bases left between them. This CDR3 contains 14 residues. From germline, CDR1 is MNHEY and CDR2 SVGEGT. CDR3 DNA: TGTGCCAGCAGTTTCGCGACGGCCTACAATGAGCAGTTCTTC. It yields the protein CASSFATAYNEQFF.

This clonotype was recorded at least ten times. The chain is built from TRBV11-2 and TRBJ2-5; TRBD1 aligns across 11 bases. J gave up 0 bases and V 5 bases, and 5 bases lay outside the gene matches. Germline V gene sequence: CDR1 SGHAT, CDR2 FQNNGV. CDR3 size: 16 residues. The CDR3 DNA sequence: TGTGCCAGCAGCCCCGGGGACAGGGGGTACCAAGAGACCCAGTACTTC. This sequence encodes CASSPGDRGYQETQYF.

There are many counts of this clonotype. The chain combines TRBV20-1 with TRBJ2-5; D is possibly TRBD2 (5 bases). V lost 3 bases, J lost 1 base, and 9 bases lay in between. Germline V gives CDR1 DFQATT, CDR2 SNEGSKA (reference sequence). This CDR3 has 13 amino acids. CDR3 sequence: CSARGTSQETQYF. CDR3 sequence (DNA): TGCAGTGCTAGGGGAACTAGCCAAGAGACCCAGTACTTC.

This clonotype was found many times. This chain joins TRBV20-1 and TRBJ2-2; a possible D gene is TRBD2 (6 bases). V was pared by 0 bases and J by 5 bases, with 16 bases between. CDR1 and CDR2 (germline): DFQATT, SNEGSKA (reference sequence). This CDR3 region has 16 residues. CDR3 bases: TGCAGTGCTAGAGATCTGCGGGACGGTAGGACCGGGGAGCTGTTTTTT. The encoded protein is CSARDLRDGRTGELFF.

This clonotype was counted many times. The chain joins TRBV7-9 to TRBJ1-4, with D uncertain. The CDR3 covers 14 residues. CDR1 and CDR2 from the germline V gene are SEHNR and FQNEAQ (reference sequence). Trimming removed 5 bases at V and 7 bases at J, with 14 bases between. DNA of the CDR3: TGTGCCAGCAGCCCCCCGGCCCGTGGTGAAAAACTGTTTTTT. Amino acid sequence: CASSPPARGEKLFF.

The chain links TRBV29-1 to TRBJ2-1, with TRBD2 matching 11 bases. V was clipped by 6 bases and J by 7 bases; unmatched bases: 14. This CDR3 is built from 16 residues. Germline loops: CDR1 SQVTM, CDR2 ANQGSEA. DNA for the CDR3: TGCAGCGTGCCCAAACTAGCGGGAGTGTACCGAAATGAGCAGTTCTTC. Translating gives CSVPKLAGVYRNEQFF.

This clonotype showed up just a few times. V usage is TRBV14 and J usage is TRBJ2-7; maybe TRBD1 (7 bases). Germline V gives CDR1 SGHDN, CDR2 FVKESK. V lost 0 bases to trimming and J lost 1 base, with 25 bases between them. The CDR3 is 20 amino acids. As DNA, the CDR3 is TGTGCCAGCAGCCAAGATGTTTATAGGACAGGTTATAGCGGATCCTACGAGCAGTACTTC. Protein sequence: CASSQDVYRTGYSGSYEQYF.

The rearrangement uses TRBV2 and TRBJ2-5; possibly TRBD2 for D (5 bases). The V end lost 2 bases, the J end lost 12 bases, and 13 bases lay between the germline ends. The germline CDR1 and CDR2 sequences are SNHLY and FYNNEI. The CDR3 consists of 12 residues. Here the CDR3 reads CASSESGSEKYF. The CDR3 DNA follows: TGTGCCAGCAGTGAATCGGGTAGCGAGAAGTACTTC.

This rearrangement joins TRBV20-1 to TRBJ2-2; 7 nucleotides agree with TRBD2. Germline V gene lookup returns CDR1 DFQATT and CDR2 SNEGSKA (reference sequence). The CDR3 length is 14 residues. The trim removed 5 bases at V and 7 bases at J, leaving 10 bases unmatched. The CDR3 nucleotides are TGCAGTGCTCCGAGGGAGGGTTGGGACGGGGAGCTGTTTTTT. This sequence encodes CSAPREGWDGELFF.

This clonotype was detected ten times or more. The rearrangement uses TRBV7-7 and TRBJ2-1; the match to TRBD1 covers 8 bases. The trim removed 5 bases at V and 9 bases at J, leaving 9 bases unmatched. In germline, CDR1 is SSHAT, CDR2 FNYEAQ (reference sequence). CDR3 length equals 14 residues. CDR3 in DNA: TGTGCCAGCAGCCCCCAGGGGGCTTTCGGTGAGCAGTTCTTC. This sequence encodes CASSPQGAFGEQFF.

This clonotype was counted many times. This sequence joins TRBV28 and TRBJ1-5; a possible D gene is TRBD1 (5 bases). Trimming shortened V by 0 bases and J by 4 bases, and 13 bases separated the two germline ends. The CDR3 has 16 residues. Germline lookup yields CDR1 MDHEN and CDR2 SYDVKM. CDR3 residues: CASSLWGRRGNQPQHF. The CDR3 DNA sequence: TGTGCCAGCAGTTTATGGGGACGACGGGGTAATCAGCCCCAGCATTTT.

The sample holds one count of this clonotype. The rearrangement links TRBV28 to TRBJ2-1, with 8 bases that match TRBD2. The CDR3 loop spans 16 amino acids. Germline V gene lookup returns CDR1 MDHEN and CDR2 SYDVKM. The ends lost 6 bases at V and 3 bases at J; junction bases unmatched: 10. The CDR3 nucleotides are TGTGCCAGCAGGTCCCGGGGGGGAGTGGTCTACAATGAGCAGTTCTTC. Its translation: CASRSRGGVVYNEQFF.

There are many counts of this clonotype. The chain uses TRBV6-2 or TRBV6-3 and TRBJ2-1; D is possibly TRBD2 (6 bases). Germline V gene lookup returns CDR1 MNHEY and CDR2 SVGEGT. Trimming left V 6 bases short and J 0 bases short, with 12 bases between. CDR3 size: 15 residues. CDR3 coding DNA: TGTGCCAGCAGGGCGGGGCTGGGCTCCTACAATGAGCAGTTCTTC. Translating gives CASRAGLGSYNEQFF.

This clonotype came up a few times. The chain employs TRBV20-1 and TRBJ2-7; 7 bases align to TRBD1. Unmatched junction bases numbered 8, after V lost 1 base and J lost 2 bases. CDR1 is DFQATT, CDR2 SNEGSKA, per germline (reference sequence). The CDR3 spans 15 residues. The chain's CDR3 is CSARGVGGPAYEQYF. The CDR3 bases are TGCAGTGCTAGAGGGGTAGGGGGCCCGGCCTACGAGCAGTACTTC.

The rearrangement links TRBV18 to TRBJ1-4, with TRBD1 matching 7 bases. The ends lost 4 bases at V and 4 bases at J; junction bases unmatched: 6. The germline V gene has CDR1 KGHSH and CDR2 LQKENI. This CDR3 has 15 amino acids. CDR3 protein: CASSRPGTVNEKLFF. CDR3 nucleotides: TGTGCCAGCTCACGTCCCGGGACAGTTAATGAAAAACTGTTTTTT.

This clonotype was picked up many times. This sequence joins TRBV20-1 and TRBJ2-7; 7 nucleotides match TRBD2. Germline V lookup: CDR1 DFQATT, CDR2 SNEGSKA (reference sequence). The V segment lost 4 bases and the J segment 2 bases; nucleotides outside the gene matches: 8. This CDR3 region has 14 residues. As DNA, the CDR3 is TGCAGTGCTACCCTAGGTGGGGGGGCCTACGAGCAGTACTTC. It specifies CSATLGGGAYEQYF.

The rearrangement uses TRBV19 and TRBJ2-7; 9 bases agree with TRBD1. The CDR3 sequence is 13 residues long. V was pared by 5 bases and J by 5 bases, with 4 bases of the junction left unmatched. Germline CDR1 LNHDA, CDR2 SQIVND (reference sequence). The CDR3 region has the DNA TGTGCCAGTAGTGGACAGGGGTGGGACGAGCAGTACTTC. This translates into CASSGQGWDEQYF. Supplemented by reference TRBV19 and TRBJ2-7, the full variable domain reads DGGITQSPKYLFRKEGQNVTLSCEQNLNHDAMYWYRQDPGQGLRLIYYSQIVNDFQKGDIAEGYSVSREKKESFPLTVTSAQKNPTAFYLCASSGQGWDEQYFGPGTRLTVT.

Comments on this clonotype: This likely reflects a read error, since a far larger clone is one base away. V gene TRBV7-6 combines with J gene TRBJ2-7; D perhaps matches TRBD1 (6 bases). This CDR3 comprises 13 residues. Trimming left V 8 bases short and J 0 bases short, with 11 bases between. Looked up from germline, CDR1 is SGHVS and CDR2 is FNYEAQ. The CDR3 nucleotides read TGTGCCAGCCGAGACAGGACCTCCTACGAGCAGTACTTC. Residues: CASRDRTSYEQYF.

This clonotype was recorded a few times. The chain joins TRBV28 to TRBJ1-5; D is unresolved. V lost 11 bases and J lost 4, with 24 bases in between. The CDR3 spans 16 residues. Germline loops: CDR1 MDHEN, CDR2 SYDVKM. The CDR3 nucleotides are TGTGCCGCCCAAGGTCATTGGCGGGGTAAAAATCAGCCCCAGCATTTT. This encodes CAAQGHWRGKNQPQHF.

This clonotype has a count of ten or more. This sequence joins TRBV2 and TRBJ2-7; 7 positions agree with TRBD2. Germline V CDR1 and CDR2: SNHLY, FYNNEI. The CDR3 covers 17 residues. With V trimmed by 4 bases and J by 0 bases, 12 bases remained unmatched. CDR3 sequence (DNA): TGTGCCAGCAGTGCCTCCTTCGCGGGGGTTTACTCCTACGAGCAGTACTTC. It is translated as CASSASFAGVYSYEQYF.

DNA for the CDR3: TGTGCCAGCAGCGGCACTAGCGGGAGATTCTCCGGGGAGCTGTTTTTT. This encodes CASSGTSGRFSGELFF. The genes are TRBV2 and TRBJ2-2; TRBD2 agrees at 11 bases. CDR1 and CDR2 (germline): SNHLY, FYNNEI. The CDR3 spans 16 residues. The junction had 9 bases not matched to a gene; V was cut back by 6 bases and J by 6 bases.

This clonotype was counted ten times or more. The rearrangement joins TRBV4-3 to TRBJ2-1; D may be TRBD2 (5 bases). CDR3 length: 16 amino acids. Per the germline V gene, CDR1 is LGHNA and CDR2 is YSLEER. V was cut by 0 bases and J by 2 bases, with 11 bases left in between. This chain's CDR3 is CASSQDIGVPYNEQFF. CDR3 bases: TGCGCCAGCAGCCAAGATATCGGGGTCCCCTACAATGAGCAGTTCTTC.

Comments on this clonotype: A read error is possible here, since a much larger clone lies one base away. The rearrangement uses TRBV6-8 and TRBJ2-7; no reliable D call. Looked up from germline, CDR1 is MNHGY and CDR2 is SAAAGT. There are 14 residues in the CDR3. Trimming shortened V by 6 bases and J by 6 bases, and 18 bases separated the two germline ends. The CDR3 spells CASRQVNTDLEQYF. In DNA form, the CDR3 reads TGTGCCAGCAGACAAGTTAATACCGACCTCGAGCAGTACTTC.